The rows below give T cell receptor beta chains drawn from one sample of a study of T cells after yellow fever vaccination. TCRdb re-called the 5' RACE reads through MiXCR, storing one row per CDR3 protein. Of about 130,000 distinct CDR3 sequences detected, more than 6.5% appear once; the ten largest clones hold under 0.8%. The specimen comprised CD4+ T cells sorted from PBMCs, sampled 10 days after the yellow fever booster vaccination. All receptors derive from a man aged 25 to 45 who received the YFV17D yellow fever vaccine. Both conserved end residues are part of each CDR3. Each record gives: clone size, D gene, V gene, J gene, CDR3 DNA, CDR3 protein. The D gene is left open where the match is weak. Clone size appears in some rows only: once, few, many, or a class for an expanded clone.

many	TRBD1	TRBV29-1	TRBJ2-1	TGCAGCGTTCCCGGGACAGGGGGCTACAATGAGCAGTTCTTC	CSVPGTGGYNEQFF
few	NA	TRBV6-6	TRBJ2-3	TGTGCCAGCAGATCTACAAGGGCAGATACGCAGTATTTT	CASRSTRADTQYF
many	TRBD2	TRBV29-1	TRBJ2-1	TGCAGCGTTGAAGGAATAGCGGGAGAGGCTGAGCAGTTCTTC	CSVEGIAGEAEQFF
many	NA	TRBV28	TRBJ2-1	TGTGCCAGCAGTTCCCTAAATATTAGATTCGATGAGCAGTTCTTC	CASSSLNIRFDEQFF
many	NA	TRBV20-1	TRBJ2-3	TGCAGTGCGACCGACAGCACAGATACGCAGTATTTT	CSATDSTDTQYF
many	NA	TRBV9	TRBJ2-1	TGTGCCAGCAGCGTAGAATCGGGAGAGAATGAGCAGTTCTTC	CASSVESGENEQFF
many	NA	TRBV30	TRBJ1-1	TGTGTCTCGGATGGGTCAAGGGGTATCGGAGGAACTGAAGCTTTCTTT	CVSDGSRGIGGTEAFF
many	NA	TRBV4-3	TRBJ2-1	TGCGCCAGCAGCCAAGACAGGTCTCCCTTCGATGAGCAGTTCTTC	CASSQDRSPFDEQFF
few	NA	TRBV30	TRBJ1-1	TGTGCCTGGAGTCCTTCGGAGGGCGTTTTCTTT	CAWSPSEGVFF
many	TRBD2	TRBV6-2/TRBV6-3	TRBJ2-1	TGTGCCAGCAGCCGACTAGCGGGAGAGGTGCAGTTCTTC	CASSRLAGEVQFF
NA	NA	TRBV30	TRBJ2-7	TGTGTCTCCGCCCGGGGGTACGAGCAGTACTTC	CVSARGYEQYF
NA	NA	TRBV6-2/TRBV6-3	TRBJ1-2	TGTGCCAGCAGTTACGGGGATCACTATGGCTACACCTTC	CASSYGDHYGYTF
many	TRBD1	TRBV5-1	TRBJ2-7	TGCGCCAGCAATTTTGGGACAGGGATCTACGAGCAGTACTTC	CASNFGTGIYEQYF
many	NA	TRBV6-2/TRBV6-3	TRBJ2-3	TGTGCCAGCACCGATCGTGATACGCAGTATTTT	CASTDRDTQYF
many	NA	TRBV6-5	TRBJ2-7	TGTGCCAGCACCCTCTCAAGCAGGCCCCCCTACGAGCAGTACTTC	CASTLSSRPPYEQYF
NA	NA	TRBV5-6	TRBJ1-1	TGTGCCAGCCGACGGACCATGAACACTGAAGCTTTCTTT	CASRRTMNTEAFF
many	TRBD1	TRBV11-2	TRBJ2-7	TGTGCCAGCAGCTTAGGACAGGGGCCGACCTACGAGCAGTACTTC	CASSLGQGPTYEQYF
many	TRBD1	TRBV10-3	TRBJ1-1	TGTGCCATCAGAAACCAGGGGGCAACTGAAGCTTTCTTT	CAIRNQGATEAFF
NA	NA	TRBV6-2/TRBV6-3	TRBJ2-7	TGTGCCAGCACTCCCCGGCGGCCCGACGAGCAGTACTTC	CASTPRRPDEQYF
few	NA	TRBV19	TRBJ2-7	TGTGCCAGTAATCCCTCGCACGGACCCTACGAGCAGTACTTC	CASNPSHGPYEQYF
NA	TRBD1	TRBV28	TRBJ1-2	TGTGCCAGCAGTCAAGGGGGCGTGCTTACGGGCTATGGCTACACCTTC	CASSQGGVLTGYGYTF
many	NA	TRBV20-1	TRBJ1-1	TGCAGTGCCCCGAGACCCCTCGGGGACACTGAAGCTTTCTTT	CSAPRPLGDTEAFF
many	TRBD2	TRBV4-2	TRBJ2-7	TGTGCCAGCAGCCAACAGACGGGGACTAGCGGGAGCACCTACGAGCAGTACTTC	CASSQQTGTSGSTYEQYF